This T cell receptor beta chain emerged from a study of shared clonotypes between healthy human individuals. Study background: A donor's plate count was three for CD4 naive and three for CD4 memory; CD8 naive had two and CD8 memory one.

CD8 cells classed as naive were CD45RO-negative and positively selected for CCR7, excluding terminally differentiated effector memory CD45RA+ cells. On this clone itself: The antigen is unknown.

Generated by immunoSEQ multiplex PCR, the TCRdb table keeps only in-frame clones and is missing some. The table shows around 2,000,000 clones, with approximately 94% occurring only once. The CDR3 contains 13 residues. V gave up 5 bases and J gave up 3 bases, with 8 bases separating them. CDR1 MGHRA and CDR2 YSYEKL come from the germline V gene. The study's findings and limits: Though the depth was large, rarefaction showed that sorted-subset sequencing was incomplete. It was the non-shared clonotypes that had lower generation probabilities than clonotypes shared by all four donors. It was anticipated that sequencing depth would influence how many clonotypes donors shared.

Sequenced sample: naive CD8+ T cells sorted from blood. This sequence was found in a man between 18 and 29 years old in good health. This chain joins TRBV4-1 and TRBJ1-5; D is unclear. The CDR3 region has the DNA TGCGCCAGCAGCATGGTCTTCAATCAGCCCCAGCATTTT. As protein: CASSMVFNQPQHF.